Below are 3 T cell receptor beta chains sequenced from a single sample in a study of T cell responses to AZD1222 COVID-19 vaccine. The assay was immunoSEQ multiplex PCR, and TCRdb's table has in-frame clones only and misses some. The sample gives tens of thousands of clones, 88% of which show up once; 12% is in the top ten. The sequencing here drew on peripheral blood, taken 28 days after the second AZD1222 dose. These receptors originate from an adult who received the AZD1222 COVID-19 vaccine.

The CDR3 reads CASSRGAGGDYGYTF. CDR3 coding DNA: TGTGCCAGCAGCCGGGGGGCAGGGGGCGACTATGGCTACACCTTC. The V and J genes are TRBV4-2 and TRBJ1-2; 8 nucleotides agree with TRBD1. The germline CDR1 and CDR2 sequences are LGHNA and YNFKEQ. V lost 4 bases and J lost 3; bases outside the gene matches: 7. This CDR3 region has 15 residues.

This clone is a singleton in its sample. The chain joins TRBV19 to TRBJ1-5; D ambiguous. CDR3 size: 13 residues. V was shortened by 1 base and J by 3 bases, with 4 bases between the two germline ends. Germline V lookup: CDR1 LNHDA, CDR2 SQIVND (reference sequence). DNA for the CDR3: TGTGCCAGTAGTATAGGTATCAATCAGCCCCAGCATTTT. It yields the protein CASSIGINQPQHF.

The gene calls are TRBV9 and TRBJ1-6; D gene uncertain. The germline V gene has CDR1 SGDLS and CDR2 YYNGEE. V was trimmed by 4 bases and J by 7 bases, leaving 6 bases between them. CDR3 length: 12 amino acids. CDR3 DNA: TGTGCCAGCAGCAGGGAAAATTCACCCCTCCACTTT. It yields the protein CASSRENSPLHF.